Below are 13 T cell receptor beta chains sequenced from a single sample in a study of blood T cell repertoires in COVID-19 (dated by TCRdb to the early 2020s). The library was made by the immunoSEQ multiplex PCR assay. TCRdb mirrors the immuneACCESS table, restricted to in-frame sequences. Some clones are absent from its copies; in checked studies, under half trace to an unresolved V gene, and the reason for the others is unknown. The sample includes some 20,000 clones, with 86% observed a single time. Roughly 9.8% of the sample belongs to the ten largest clones. Sequenced sample: peripheral blood. These receptors were taken from a human donor in a cohort sampled during active COVID-19.

This chain links TRBV6-5 with TRBJ2-5, with D hard to call. The germline CDR1 and CDR2 sequences are MNHEY and SVGAGI. This CDR3 comprises 11 residues. V lost 6 bases and J 9 bases, leaving 11 bases between the germline ends. In nucleotides, the CDR3 is TGTGCCAGCAGCCGAAACGAGGCCCAGTACTTC. Translating it yields CASSRNEAQYF.

This chain connects TRBV3-1 (or the pseudogene TRBV3-2) to TRBJ1-3; 8 bases match TRBD1. Germline loops: CDR1 LGHDT, CDR2 YNNKEL (reference sequence). V shed 4 bases, J shed 0 bases, and the junction held 8 bases outside the gene matches. The CDR3 totals 17 residues. CDR3 nucleotide sequence: TGTGCCAGCAGCCCCCGGACAGGGAGGGGCTCTGGAAACACCATATATTTT. This encodes CASSPRTGRGSGNTIYF.

The chain recombines TRBV5-1 with TRBJ2-3; 7 nucleotides match TRBD2. CDR3 size: 16 residues. Per germline, CDR1 SGHRS and CDR2 YFSETQ. After removal of 3 bases from V and 0 bases from J, the junction contained 7 bases not matched to a gene. CDR3 sequence: CASSSRTSVSTDTQYF. CDR3 bases: TGCGCCAGCAGCTCCCGTACTAGCGTTAGCACAGATACGCAGTATTTT.

This rearrangement joins TRBV19 to TRBJ2-7; 7 bases agree with TRBD2. The CDR3 extends over 13 amino acids. Losses at the gene ends were 6 bases for V and 3 bases for J; bases not matched to a gene: 5. Germline assignment: CDR1 LNHDA and CDR2 SQIVND (reference sequence). DNA of the CDR3: TGTGCCAGTAGAGATCTAGCGGACTACGAGCAGTACTTC. Translated, it gives CASRDLADYEQYF.

The chain combines TRBV28 with TRBJ2-5; possible D gene TRBD1, 5 bases. Germline values: CDR1 MDHEN, CDR2 SYDVKM. V gave up 6 bases and J gave up 4 bases, with 12 bases separating them. The CDR3 has 13 residues. CDR3 sequence: CASRAGLRETQYF. CDR3 sequence (DNA): TGTGCCAGCAGGGCAGGGTTGCGAGAGACCCAGTACTTC.

This chain uses TRBV6-5 with TRBJ1-1, with D perhaps TRBD1 (6 bases). Trimming cost V 5 bases and J 0 bases, with 13 bases left between them. Germline CDR1 reads MNHEY; CDR2 reads SVGAGI. This CDR3 region has 15 residues. CDR3 in amino acids: CASSPNRAVNTEAFF. The CDR3 DNA follows: TGTGCCAGCAGTCCAAACAGGGCGGTGAACACTGAAGCTTTCTTT.

This chain joins TRBV18 and TRBJ1-2, with D unclear. The V end lost 5 bases, the J end lost 5 bases, and 12 bases lay between the germline ends. The CDR3 runs to 13 residues. Looked up from germline, CDR1 is KGHSH and CDR2 is LQKENI. The CDR3, as DNA: TGTGCCAGCTCAGGAGAGGGTCTTTATGGCTACACCTTC. Translation gives CASSGEGLYGYTF.

This chain links TRBV19 with TRBJ1-5; no definite D call. The V and J ends lost 2 bases and 2 bases respectively, with 10 bases between them. Germline assignment: CDR1 LNHDA and CDR2 SQIVND (reference sequence). The CDR3 is made up of 15 amino acids. The CDR3 sequence is CASSIQALGNQPQHF. The CDR3 nucleotides are TGTGCCAGTAGTATACAGGCGTTGGGCAATCAGCCCCAGCATTTT.

The chain uses TRBV10-3 and TRBJ2-3, with 8 bases aligning to TRBD2. The CDR3 loop spans 14 amino acids. Losses at the gene ends were 10 bases for V and 2 bases for J; bases not matched to a gene: 8. Germline lookup yields CDR1 ENHRY and CDR2 SYGVKD. CDR3 amino acids: CATRNGGDTDTQYF. The CDR3 coding sequence is TGTGCCACCAGGAACGGGGGGGACACAGATACGCAGTATTTT.

This chain links TRBV24-1 with TRBJ2-2; 9 bases are a match to TRBD1. The CDR3 spans 15 residues. The germline V gene encodes CDR1 KGHDR and CDR2 SFDVKD. V shed 4 bases, J shed 5 bases, and the junction held 4 bases outside the gene matches. The CDR3 reads CATSDRDRVTGELFF. CDR3 nucleotide sequence: TGTGCCACCAGTGACCGGGACAGGGTAACCGGGGAGCTGTTTTTT.

The chain uses TRBV5-4 and TRBJ1-2, with 9 bases that match TRBD1. The CDR3 covers 13 residues. V lost 4 bases to trimming and J lost 7 bases; unmatched junction nucleotides: 5. The germline gives CDR1 SGHNT, CDR2 YYREEE (reference sequence). As DNA, the CDR3 is TGTGCCAGCAGCCTGGACAGGGGACGTGGCTACACCTTC. Encoded protein: CASSLDRGRGYTF.

The chain is built from TRBV2 and TRBJ1-2; 12 bases match TRBD1. The CDR3 has 15 residues. J lost 8 bases, V lost 4 bases, and 8 bases had no gene match. The germline V gene encodes CDR1 SNHLY and CDR2 FYNNEI. The CDR3 region has the DNA TGTGCCAGCAGTGGGGGACAGGGGGCAGGAGACGGCTACACCTTC. It is translated as CASSGGQGAGDGYTF.

Only a few counts were recorded for this clone. V gene TRBV6-1 combines with J gene TRBJ2-1; TRBD2 aligns across 9 bases. The V and J ends lost 4 bases and 6 bases, in that order; junction bases with no gene match: 10. The CDR3 has 16 residues. Germline V gene lookup returns CDR1 MNHNS and CDR2 SASEGT. CDR3 loop: CASSATLAGPSNEQFF. The CDR3 DNA reads as TGTGCCAGCAGTGCCACCCTAGCGGGGCCATCCAATGAGCAGTTCTTC.